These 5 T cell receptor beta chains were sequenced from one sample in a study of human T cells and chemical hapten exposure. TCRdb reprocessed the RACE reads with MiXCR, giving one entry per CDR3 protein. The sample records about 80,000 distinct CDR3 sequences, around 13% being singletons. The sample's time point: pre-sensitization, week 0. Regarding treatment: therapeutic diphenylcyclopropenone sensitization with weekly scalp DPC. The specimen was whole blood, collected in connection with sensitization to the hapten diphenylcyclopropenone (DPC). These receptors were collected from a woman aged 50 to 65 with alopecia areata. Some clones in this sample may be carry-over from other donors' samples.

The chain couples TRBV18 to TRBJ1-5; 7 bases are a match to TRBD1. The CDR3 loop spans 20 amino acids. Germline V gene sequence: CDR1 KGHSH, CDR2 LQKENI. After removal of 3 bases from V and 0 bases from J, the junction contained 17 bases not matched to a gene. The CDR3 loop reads CASSPLPRQGWGNSNQPQHF. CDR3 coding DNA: TGTGCCAGCTCACCGCTACCTAGACAGGGCTGGGGAAATAGCAATCAGCCCCAGCATTTT. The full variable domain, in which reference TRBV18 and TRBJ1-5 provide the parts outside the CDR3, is NAGVMQNPRHLVRRRGQEARLRCSPMKGHSHVYWYRQLPEEGLKFMVYLQKENIIDESGMPKERFSAEFPKEGPSILRIQQVVRGDSAAYFCASSPLPRQGWGNSNQPQHFGDGTRLSIL.

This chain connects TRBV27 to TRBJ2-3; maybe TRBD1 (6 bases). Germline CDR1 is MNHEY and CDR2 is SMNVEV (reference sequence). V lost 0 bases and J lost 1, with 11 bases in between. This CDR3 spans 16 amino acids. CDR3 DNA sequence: TGTGCCAGCAGTTTATCGGGCAGGGGACGCACAGATACGCAGTATTTT. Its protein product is CASSLSGRGRTDTQYF.

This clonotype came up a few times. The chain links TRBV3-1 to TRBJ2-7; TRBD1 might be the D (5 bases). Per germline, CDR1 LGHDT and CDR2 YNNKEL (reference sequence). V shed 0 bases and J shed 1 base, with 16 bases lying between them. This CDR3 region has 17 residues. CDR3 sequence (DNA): TGTGCCAGCAGCCAAGAATTTGTGACAGCTCGATCCTACGAGCAGTACTTC. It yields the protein CASSQEFVTARSYEQYF.

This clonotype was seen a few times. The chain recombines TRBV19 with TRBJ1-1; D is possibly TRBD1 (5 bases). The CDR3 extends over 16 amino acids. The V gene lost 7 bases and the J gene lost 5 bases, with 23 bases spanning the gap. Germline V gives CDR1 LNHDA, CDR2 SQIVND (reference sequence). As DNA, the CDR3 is TGTGCCAGTATCAGTGGGTTGCGACAGCGGGAGACTGAAGCTTTCTTT. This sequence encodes CASISGLRQRETEAFF.

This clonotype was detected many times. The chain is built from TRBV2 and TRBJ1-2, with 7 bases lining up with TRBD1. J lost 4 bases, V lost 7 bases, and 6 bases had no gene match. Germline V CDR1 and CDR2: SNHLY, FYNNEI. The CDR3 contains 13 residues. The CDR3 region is CASTGGQAYGYTF. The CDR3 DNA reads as TGTGCCAGCACCGGCGGACAGGCCTATGGCTACACCTTC.